This is a list of T cell receptor beta chains from one sample in a study of blood T cell repertoires in COVID-19. TCRdb's table, derived via immunoSEQ multiplex PCR, lists solely in-frame clones and lacks some. Altogether about 97,000 clones are present, roughly 89% being singletons, with the ten largest covering 15%. Material: peripheral blood. The receptor set was obtained from a human donor in a cohort sampled during active COVID-19. Each CDR3 is given with its conserved first and last residue. D genes are given only for firm matches. A row's size may be missing; if present it is once, few, many or a size class.

abundance: -
v_gene: TRBV19
d_gene: TRBD2
j_gene: TRBJ2-1
CDR3aa: CAGKSLAGGHFSSYNEQFF
CDR3nt: TGTGCCGGGAAATCACTAGCGGGAGGACATTTTAGCTCCTACAATGAGCAGTTCTTC

abundance: -
v_gene: TRBV19
d_gene: TRBD2
j_gene: TRBJ2-3
CDR3aa: CASSMGLAGGADTQYF
CDR3nt: TGTGCCAGTAGTATGGGACTAGCGGGAGGAGCAGATACGCAGTATTTT

abundance: once
v_gene: TRBV20-1
d_gene: -
j_gene: TRBJ2-1
CDR3aa: CSASTPGQVWDEQFF
CDR3nt: TGCAGTGCTAGTACTCCGGGACAAGTGTGGGATGAGCAGTTCTTC

abundance: -
v_gene: TRBV29-1
d_gene: -
j_gene: TRBJ1-1
CDR3aa: CSVLGAAGGFLAFF
CDR3nt: TGCAGCGTCCTGGGGGCGGCGGGGGGATTTTTAGCTTTCTTT

abundance: -
v_gene: TRBV9
d_gene: -
j_gene: TRBJ2-1
CDR3aa: CASSPPLAREQFF
CDR3nt: TGTGCCAGCAGCCCGCCGCTAGCCCGTGAGCAGTTCTTC

abundance: -
v_gene: TRBV18
d_gene: TRBD2
j_gene: TRBJ2-1
CDR3aa: CASSPGLAGQSSYNEQFF
CDR3nt: TGTGCCAGCTCACCTGGACTAGCGGGGCAAAGCTCCTACAATGAGCAGTTCTTC

abundance: few
v_gene: TRBV5-1
d_gene: -
j_gene: TRBJ2-1
CDR3aa: CASSSRDRGPGTSGLSSYNEQFF
CDR3nt: TGCGCCAGCAGTAGCCGGGACAGGGGGCCGGGGACTAGCGGGCTGAGCTCCTACAATGAGCAGTTCTTC

abundance: -
v_gene: TRBV7-2
d_gene: -
j_gene: TRBJ1-5
CDR3aa: CASSLVGAYSNQPQHF
CDR3nt: TGTGCCAGCAGCTTAGTTGGGGCGTATAGCAATCAGCCCCAGCATTTT

abundance: -
v_gene: TRBV10-3
d_gene: TRBD2
j_gene: TRBJ2-3
CDR3aa: CAIRGTSGSDTQYF
CDR3nt: TGTGCCATCAGAGGGACTAGCGGGAGTGATACGCAGTATTTT

abundance: -
v_gene: TRBV5-1
d_gene: TRBD1
j_gene: TRBJ2-7
CDR3aa: CASSLTGGDNEQYF
CDR3nt: TGCGCCAGCAGCTTGACAGGGGGAGACAACGAGCAGTACTTC

abundance: -
v_gene: TRBV18
d_gene: TRBD2
j_gene: TRBJ2-1
CDR3aa: CASSPPVAGGFNEQFF
CDR3nt: TGTGCCAGCTCACCACCGGTAGCGGGAGGGTTCAATGAGCAGTTCTTC